This T cell receptor (beta chain) derives from a study of CD4 T cells in relation to SARS-CoV-2 and coronaviruses. V lost 10 bases and J lost 8, with 17 bases in between. Germline values: CDR1 MNHEY, CDR2 SVGAGI. The CDR3 covers 12 residues. Notes on this clone: Its antigen is not known.

CD4+ T cells from unexposed donors were obtained before the COVID-19 pandemic (2011-2018). Isolation of CD4+ T cells took place after nine to ten days in culture. Clones were read by immunoSEQ multiplex PCR, and TCRdb kept only the in-frame ones, dropping some. The data show 20,000 or so clones, with around 81% seen just once and approximately 12% held by the top ten. This receptor was obtained from a human donor in good health. Sequencing was performed on CD4+ T cells from PBMCs, cultured in vitro. This chain uses TRBV6-5 with TRBJ1-2, with D tentatively TRBD1 (6 bases). This chain's CDR3 is CATSRGGSGYTF. The DNA for the CDR3 is TGTGCCACCTCGCGAGGGGGGTCGGGCTACACCTTC.